The 5 T cell receptor beta chains reported below all come from one sample, sequenced in a study of cytomegalovirus exposure and HLA in healthy donors. The protocol was immunoSEQ multiplex PCR, while the TCRdb copy is restricted to in-frame clones and leaves out a portion. Among under 300,000 clones listed, approximately 86% were seen once. Sequenced input: PBMCs. The receptors shown here come from a woman aged 18-29 years in good health and CMV-seronegative.

The chain combines TRBV7-2 with TRBJ2-7; D is unresolved. The V and J ends lost 7 bases and 1 base respectively, with 14 bases between them. Looked up from germline, CDR1 is SGHTA and CDR2 is FQGNSA. This CDR3 spans 14 amino acids. DNA for the CDR3: TGTGCCAGCACCCTAGGTGGAGTTTCCTACGAGCAGTACTTC. It translates to CASTLGGVSYEQYF.

The J gene is TRBJ2-1, the V gene TRBV7-6; 8 bases map to TRBD2. The CDR3 spans 16 residues. The V and J ends lost 0 bases and 9 bases, in that order; junction bases with no gene match: 10. In germline, CDR1 is SGHVS, CDR2 FNYEAQ. CDR3 DNA sequence: TGTGCCAGCAGCTTAGCGGGGACTAGTATTTTCGGTGAGCAGTTCTTC. Its translation is CASSLAGTSIFGEQFF.

The chain uses TRBV6-5 and TRBJ1-5; possibly TRBD1 for D (5 bases). CDR1 and CDR2 from the germline V gene are MNHEY and SVGAGI. The CDR3 spans 15 residues. With 5 bases removed from V and 6 bases from J, the gap between germline ends came to 17 bases. CDR3 nucleotide sequence: TGTGCCAGCAGTCCGGGACTTAGGGGAATTCAGCCCCAGCATTTT. As protein: CASSPGLRGIQPQHF.

This clone was observed once. The chain carries TRBV19 and TRBJ2-1; 7 positions agree with TRBD2. CDR1 and CDR2 (germline): LNHDA, SQIVND (reference sequence). The CDR3 is 16 residues long. Trimming at V came to 5 bases and at J to 0 bases, leaving 7 bases not matched to a gene. CDR3 loop: CASSFTSASSYNEQFF. For the CDR3, the DNA is TGTGCCAGTAGTTTCACTAGCGCGAGCTCCTACAATGAGCAGTTCTTC.

The chain has TRBV18 and TRBJ1-4, with D tentatively TRBD1 (5 bases). The V and J ends lost 5 bases and 7 bases respectively, with 14 bases between them. The CDR3 is made up of 14 amino acids. The germline gives CDR1 KGHSH, CDR2 LQKENI. The CDR3 sequence is CASSIRGASEKLFF. The CDR3 DNA follows: TGTGCCAGCTCAATAAGGGGCGCGTCTGAAAAACTGTTTTTT.